The TCR beta chain described here comes from a study of tumor and adjacent non-tumor tissue in lung cancer. Comments on this clonotype: Its antigen is unknown. Germline is not matched at one junction end, which may reflect a read error.

Study-wide results and limits: Normal lung showed higher cumulative top 100 clone frequency than tumor. Compared with tumor, normal lung showed significantly lower TCR diversity. Tumor TCR diversity, when higher, was linked to shorter survival.

The library came from three nested PCR rounds adapted from ARM-PCR protocols. TCRdb re-called the multiplex PCR reads with MiXCR, one entry per CDR3 protein. The table has 90,000 to 100,000 distinct CDR3 sequences, about 80% seen once. The CDR3 has 15 residues. Germline V gene data show CDR1 as SQVTM and CDR2 as ANQGSEA. No cell sorting was done before RNA was extracted from the tissue. More than 3 cm separated this lung sample from the edge of the tumor. Newly diagnosed lung cancer patients had thoracic surgery in China, August–late 2014, without prior chemotherapy. This chain connects TRBV29-1 to TRBJ2-1, with TRBD2 matching 7 bases. Specimen: distant non-tumor lung tissue. The receptor was isolated from a man in his fifties or sixties with small cell lung cancer. CDR3 amino acids: CGGTPLRGYYNKQFF. For the CDR3, the DNA is TGCGGCGGAACCCCATTGCGGGGGTATTACAATAAGCAGTTCTTC.